This TCR beta chain was profiled in a study of blood T cell repertoires in COVID-19. Study at large: COVID-19 samples collected from the United States, Italy and Spain covered acute and convalescent phases. T cells, B-cell-depleted T cells, or PBMCs supplied cDNA or gDNA.

This CDR3 spans 17 amino acids. V lost 5 bases to trimming and J lost 3 bases; unmatched junction nucleotides: 11. Germline V CDR1 and CDR2: MRHNA, SNTAGT. Authors' data handling: Reference gene primer amplification gave estimated nucleated cell counts. Clones were read by immunoSEQ multiplex PCR, and TCRdb kept only the in-frame ones, dropping some. V and J calls and clone size are those listed in that table; D and trimming were worked out from the DNA. The data show roughly 110,000 clones, 89% seen once. This sequence was found in a man aged 35 to 55 with active or convalescent COVID-19. V gene TRBV6-4 combines with J gene TRBJ2-2; 8 bases match TRBD2. Specimen: peripheral blood. The chain's CDR3 is CASSRLPSGHHTGELFF. The CDR3 bases are TGTGCCAGCAGTAGACTCCCTAGCGGGCATCACACCGGGGAGCTGTTTTTT.